This T cell receptor (beta chain) was found in a study of T cell clonality in common variable immunodeficiency. Study-level findings and limits: CVID subjects had higher TCRbeta clonality than healthy controls, most marked in about a third. Common variable immunodeficiency TCR beta sequences reportedly had fewer deletions and N-nucleotide insertions.

This clone was seen a handful of times. Its antigen is undetermined. Read sequence stops 3 residues before the CDR3 end, and the germline J gene provides the missing end. Germline-derived CDR1 and CDR2 are SGHVT and SQSDAQ. This CDR3 spans 16 amino acids. Trimming removed 4 bases at V and 6 bases at J, with 19 bases between. Blood samples were heparinized, about 5 to 9 ml per donor. Only in-frame clones appear in the TCRdb table, and some are missing; sequencing was by immunoSEQ multiplex PCR. The specimen has about 26,000 clones, none found just once. This clonotype was sampled from a human donor with common variable immunodeficiency. The specimen sequenced was peripheral blood mononuclear cells. The chain uses TRBV7-4 and TRBJ1-5, with a weak D call TRBD1 (6 bases). The CDR3 is CASSSHRTADTQPQHF. The CDR3 DNA, read in part, is TGTGCCAGCAGCTCTCACAGGACAGCAGATACTCAGCCC.